A single count supports the clone carrying this T cell receptor (beta chain). Its antigen is still unknown. The sample is drawn from a study of blood T cells in healthy people across ages. Broader study findings: More naive CD4+ cells and higher diversity were found in long-lived than in aged donors.

Through a sample-barcoded 5' primer and a J-beta primer mix, a second PCR was run for 7 to 11 cycles. There were at least 2.5 million CDR3-containing paired-end reads obtained from each sample. TCRdb re-called the 5' RACE reads with MiXCR, one entry per CDR3 protein. This table has hundreds of thousands of distinct CDR3 sequences, over 40% appearing once. J lost 3 bases, V lost 2 bases, and 20 bases had no gene match. The CDR3 is 21 residues long. The germline CDR1 and CDR2 sequences are SGHAT and FQNNGV. This sequence originates from an elderly man in good health. The genes are TRBV11-2 and TRBJ2-1, with TRBD2 matching 9 bases. The specimen was blood. The CDR3 DNA reads TGTGCCAGCAGCTTATATCAAATGGGCGGGAGGGCTCAGCAGGTCTACAATGAGCAGTTCTTC. It codes for CASSLYQMGGRAQQVYNEQFF.